This T cell receptor (beta chain) was identified during a study of cytomegalovirus exposure and HLA in healthy donors. Turning to the study itself: In a previous analysis, around 120 million unique TCR beta sequences were found from roughly 180 million T cells. Findings and limits, study-wide: Generally TCR sequences proved uncommon, though certain public TCRs appeared in numerous donors.

As for this clone: Its cognate antigen is unknown.

The CDR3 length is 13 residues. The germline V gene encodes CDR1 MNHNS and CDR2 SASEGT. V lost 6 bases and J 1 base, leaving 8 bases between the germline ends. Primers included in the PCR were 60 Vbeta and 13 Jbeta primers. Sequenced by immunoSEQ multiplex PCR; TCRdb stores in-frame clones only, minus some. The table lists around 120,000 clones, over 70% of them singletons. This chain joins TRBV6-1 and TRBJ2-3; possible D gene TRBD2, 6 bases. This clonotype was obtained from a female donor in good health and CMV-seropositive. Source material: PBMCs. This CDR3 is CASSTGGTDTQYF. DNA of the CDR3: TGTGCCAGCAGCACGGGGGGCACAGATACGCAGTATTTT.